The clone carrying this T cell receptor (beta chain) was observed a single time. The data belong to a study of cytomegalovirus exposure and HLA in healthy donors. Germline lookup yields CDR1 SGHRS and CDR2 YFSETQ. The trim removed 5 bases at V and 9 bases at J, leaving 15 bases unmatched. The CDR3 has 16 residues. The PCR had 60 Vbeta and 13 Jbeta primers. Produced via immunoSEQ multiplex PCR; TCRdb's table is partial and in-frame only. The table shows 200,000 to 250,000 clones, with 82% occurring only once. This receptor was obtained from a woman aged 35 to 49 in good health and CMV-seropositive. Sequenced input: PBMCs. The J gene is TRBJ2-1, the V gene TRBV5-1, with 9 bases fitting TRBD2. The CDR3 bases are TGCGCCAGCAGTCCAACATCCGGGACTAGCCTCCTTGAGCAGTTCTTC. Translating it yields CASSPTSGTSLLEQFF.